These 3 T cell receptor beta chains were sequenced from one sample in a study of tumor-infiltrating lymphocytes in primary liver carcinoma. Priming with a constant-region primer yielded TCR beta cDNA from 500 ng total RNA. A slightly modified ARM-PCR protocol with three nested multiplex PCR rounds produced these TCR beta libraries. Forward primers for TRBV1-TRBV30 and a C-beta reverse primer served the first two PCR rounds, at roughly 10 cycles each. TCRdb analysed the multiplex PCR reads with MiXCR anew, one entry per CDR3 protein. The table includes about 200,000 distinct CDR3 sequences, about 82% detected once. Each 20-30 mg portion of unsorted bulk tissue served as the source for co-extraction of RNA and DNA. Source material: tumor tissue from primary liver carcinoma. These receptors originate from a man aged 40-50 years with primary liver carcinoma and hepatitis B virus infection.

Regarding this clonotype: Because it lacks the conserved phenylalanine or tryptophan at the end, this CDR3 is likely a read error. The chain joins TRBV29-1 to TRBJ1-1; D unclear. The germline gives CDR1 SQVTM, CDR2 ANQGSEA. This CDR3 region has 13 residues. CDR3 sequence reads: CSPAGGSNTEAFL. CDR3 in DNA: TGCAGTCCCGCGGGCGGGTCAAACACTGAAGCTTTCTTA.

This sequence joins TRBV5-6 and TRBJ1-5; the D is unclear. CDR1 and CDR2 from the germline V gene are SGHDT and YYEEEE. V dropped 7 bases and J dropped 5 bases, with 10 bases sitting between them. CDR3 length: 12 residues. CDR3 nucleotide sequence: TGTGCCAGCTGCTCGGTGGATCAGCCCCAGCATTTT. The encoded protein is CASCSVDQPQHF. Based on the CDR3 plus reference TRBV5-6 and TRBJ1-5, the full variable domain is DAGVTQSPTHLIKTRGQQVTLRCSPKSGHDTVSWYQQALGQGPQFIFQYYEEEERQRGNFPDRFSGHQFPNYSSELNVNALLLGDSALYLCASCSVDQPQHFGDGTRLSIL.

The rearrangement joins TRBV30 to TRBJ2-2; tentatively, D is TRBD2 (5 bases). CDR1 is GTSNPN and CDR2 is SVGIG in the germline V gene (reference sequence). This CDR3 contains 14 residues. The CDR3 nucleotides read TGTGTCCGGAGAGGTCAGGAGGACACCGGGGAGCTGTTTTTT. Its protein is CVRRGQEDTGELFF. Full variable domain (outside the CDR3, taken from reference TRBV30 and TRBJ2-2): SQTIHQWPATLVQPVGSPLSLECTVEGTSNPNLYWYRQAAGRGLQLLFYSVGIGQISSEVPQNLSASRPQDRQFILSSKKLLLSDSGFYLCVRRGQEDTGELFFGEGSRLTVL.